The clone carrying this T cell receptor (beta chain) was detected once. This sample is part of a study of T cells in localized non-small cell lung cancer. Libraries were prepared by immunoSEQ multiplex PCR; TCRdb keeps only in-frame clonotypes and omits some of them. The table lists approximately 63,000 clones, about 87% of them singletons. CDR3 size: 15 residues. Germline V gene sequence: CDR1 SGHTA, CDR2 FQGNSA. Trimming left V 2 bases short and J 3 bases short, with 11 bases between. The chain uses TRBV7-2 and TRBJ2-1; D possibly corresponds to TRBD2 (5 bases). The sequencing here drew on peripheral blood, taken before any cancer treatment. The clonotype comes from a man between 40 and 75 years old with stage I squamous cell lung carcinoma. CDR3 sequence reads: CASSLSGADYNEQFF. The CDR3 bases are TGTGCCAGCAGCTTAAGTGGAGCGGACTACAATGAGCAGTTCTTC. Based on the CDR3 plus reference TRBV7-2 and TRBJ2-1, the full variable domain is GAGVSQSPSNKVTEKGKDVELRCDPISGHTALYWYRQSLGQGLEFLIYFQGNSAPDKSGLPSDRFSAERTGGSVSTLTIQRTQQEDSAVYLCASSLSGADYNEQFFGPGTRLTVL.